The entry below gives a single T cell receptor (beta chain) sequence along with its context. Its antigen is currently unknown. TCRdb keeps only in-frame clones here, not all; method: immunoSEQ multiplex PCR. The data contain roughly 40,000 clones, 94% of them singletons. The data stem from a study of T cell clonotyping in hematopoietic cell transplantation. The study, taken as a whole, reports: At the given depth, recipient repertoires were over 95% de novo clonotypes. Pathologically expanded recipient clonotypes increased progressively from day 30 to day 180 as diversity fell. CD4 and CD8 repertoire contributions could not be separated without sorting. Broader posttransplant TCR repertoire diversity was predicted by graft donor and pretransplant recipient Inverse Simpson Index values.

Sequencing was carried out using peripheral blood mononuclear cells. This sequence originates from a woman aged 45-60 years in good health. Some clones in this sample may be carry-over from other donors' samples.

The chain's CDR3 is CASSLGTTATNTGELFF. DNA of the CDR3: TGTGCCAGCAGCTTAGGGACGACAGCTACGAACACCGGGGAGCTGTTTTTT. The chain couples TRBV7-8 to TRBJ2-2; tentative D call: TRBD1 (5 bases). The CDR3 contains 17 residues. Looked up from germline, CDR1 is SGHVS and CDR2 is FQNEAQ. V shed 1 base and J shed 0 bases, with 12 bases lying between them.